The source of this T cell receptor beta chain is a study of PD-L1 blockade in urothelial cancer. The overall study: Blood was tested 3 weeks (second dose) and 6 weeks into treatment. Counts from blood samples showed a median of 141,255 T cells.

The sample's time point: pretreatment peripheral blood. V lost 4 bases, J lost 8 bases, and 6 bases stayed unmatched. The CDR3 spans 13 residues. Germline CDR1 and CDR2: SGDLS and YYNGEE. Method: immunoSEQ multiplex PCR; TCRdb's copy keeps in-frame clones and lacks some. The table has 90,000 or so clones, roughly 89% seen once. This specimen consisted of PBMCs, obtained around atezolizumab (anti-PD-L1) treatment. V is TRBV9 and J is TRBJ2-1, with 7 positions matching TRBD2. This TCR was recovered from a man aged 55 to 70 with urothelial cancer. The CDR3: CASSPPSGDEQFF. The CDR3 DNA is TGTGCCAGCAGCCCCCCAAGCGGGGATGAGCAGTTCTTC.